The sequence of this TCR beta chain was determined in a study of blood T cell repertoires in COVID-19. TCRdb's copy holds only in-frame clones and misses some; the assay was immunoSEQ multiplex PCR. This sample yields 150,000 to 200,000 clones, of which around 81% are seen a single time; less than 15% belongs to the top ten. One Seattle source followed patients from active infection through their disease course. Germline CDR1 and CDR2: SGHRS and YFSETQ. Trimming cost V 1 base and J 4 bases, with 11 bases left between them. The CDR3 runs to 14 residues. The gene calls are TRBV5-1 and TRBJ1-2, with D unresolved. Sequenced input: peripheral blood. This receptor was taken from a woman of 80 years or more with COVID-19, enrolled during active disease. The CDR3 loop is CASSLTRSVYGYTF. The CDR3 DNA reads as TGCGCCAGCAGCTTGACCAGGTCGGTCTATGGCTACACCTTC.